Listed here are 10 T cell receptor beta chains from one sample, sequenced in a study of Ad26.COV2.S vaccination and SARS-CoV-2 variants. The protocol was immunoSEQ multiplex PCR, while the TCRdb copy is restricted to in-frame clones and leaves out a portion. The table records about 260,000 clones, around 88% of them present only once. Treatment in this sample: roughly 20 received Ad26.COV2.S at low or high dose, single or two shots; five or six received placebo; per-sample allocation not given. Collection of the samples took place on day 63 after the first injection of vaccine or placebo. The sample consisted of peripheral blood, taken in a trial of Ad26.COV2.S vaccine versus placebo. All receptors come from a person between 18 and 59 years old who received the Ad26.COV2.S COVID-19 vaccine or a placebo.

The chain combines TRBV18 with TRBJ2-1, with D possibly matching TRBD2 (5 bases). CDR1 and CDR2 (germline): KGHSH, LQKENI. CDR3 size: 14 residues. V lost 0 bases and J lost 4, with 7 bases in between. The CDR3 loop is CASSPPSVYNEQFF. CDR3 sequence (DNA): TGTGCCAGCTCACCACCTAGCGTGTACAATGAGCAGTTCTTC.

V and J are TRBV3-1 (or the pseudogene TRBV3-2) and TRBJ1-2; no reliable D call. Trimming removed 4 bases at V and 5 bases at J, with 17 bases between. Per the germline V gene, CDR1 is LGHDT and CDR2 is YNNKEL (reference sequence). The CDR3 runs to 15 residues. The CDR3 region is CASSPDPEYLYGYTF. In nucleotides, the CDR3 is TGTGCCAGCAGCCCCGACCCTGAGTACTTGTATGGCTACACCTTC.

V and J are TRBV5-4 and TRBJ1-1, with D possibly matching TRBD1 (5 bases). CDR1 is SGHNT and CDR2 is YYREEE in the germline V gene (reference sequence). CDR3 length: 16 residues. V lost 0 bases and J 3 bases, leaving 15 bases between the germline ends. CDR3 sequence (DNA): TGTGCCAGCAGCTTGGGCGGGGCCCGGCGGGACACTGAAGCTTTCTTT. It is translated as CASSLGGARRDTEAFF.

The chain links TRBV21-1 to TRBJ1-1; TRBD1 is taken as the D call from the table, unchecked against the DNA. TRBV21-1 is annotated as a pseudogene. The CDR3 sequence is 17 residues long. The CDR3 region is CASSKAIDREQNTEAFF. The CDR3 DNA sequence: TGTGCCAGCAGCAAAGCAATAGACAGGGAGCAGAACACTGAAGCTTTCTTT.

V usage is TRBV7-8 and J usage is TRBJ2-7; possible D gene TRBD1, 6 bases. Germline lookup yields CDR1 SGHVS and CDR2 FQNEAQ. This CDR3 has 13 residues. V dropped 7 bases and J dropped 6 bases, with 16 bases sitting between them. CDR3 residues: CASTHRVRGEQYV. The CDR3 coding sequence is TGTGCCAGCACGCACAGGGTGAGGGGCGAGCAGTACGTC.

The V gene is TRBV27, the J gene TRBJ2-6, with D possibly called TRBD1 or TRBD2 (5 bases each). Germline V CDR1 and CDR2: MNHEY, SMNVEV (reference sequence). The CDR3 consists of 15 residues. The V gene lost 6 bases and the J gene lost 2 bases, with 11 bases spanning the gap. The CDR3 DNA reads TGTGCCAGCAGAGCAGGGAGTACTGGGGCCAACGTCCTGACTTTC. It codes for CASRAGSTGANVLTF. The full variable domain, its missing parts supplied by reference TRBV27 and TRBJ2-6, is EAQVTQNPRYLITVTGKKLTVTCSQNMNHEYMSWYRQDPGLGLRQIYYSMNVEVTDKGDVPEGYKVSRKEKRNFPLILESPSPNQTSLYFCASRAGSTGANVLTFGAGSRLTVL.

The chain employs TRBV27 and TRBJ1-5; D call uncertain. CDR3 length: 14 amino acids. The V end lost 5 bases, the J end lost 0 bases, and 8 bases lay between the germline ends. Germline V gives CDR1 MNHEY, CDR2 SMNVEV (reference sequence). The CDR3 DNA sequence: TGTGCCAGCAGTCCGAGAGATAGCAATCAGCCCCAGCATTTT. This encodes CASSPRDSNQPQHF.

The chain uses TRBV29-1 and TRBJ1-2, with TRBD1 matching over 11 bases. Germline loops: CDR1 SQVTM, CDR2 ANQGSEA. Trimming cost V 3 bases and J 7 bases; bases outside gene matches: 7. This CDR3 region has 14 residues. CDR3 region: CSVDIGQGAAGYTF. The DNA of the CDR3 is TGCAGCGTTGACATCGGACAGGGGGCGGCTGGCTACACCTTC.

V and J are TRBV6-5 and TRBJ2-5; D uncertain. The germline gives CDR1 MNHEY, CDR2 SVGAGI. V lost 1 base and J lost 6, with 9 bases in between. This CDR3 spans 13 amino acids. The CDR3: CASSYFGGQTQYF. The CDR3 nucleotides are TGTGCCAGCAGTTACTTCGGTGGGCAGACCCAGTACTTC.

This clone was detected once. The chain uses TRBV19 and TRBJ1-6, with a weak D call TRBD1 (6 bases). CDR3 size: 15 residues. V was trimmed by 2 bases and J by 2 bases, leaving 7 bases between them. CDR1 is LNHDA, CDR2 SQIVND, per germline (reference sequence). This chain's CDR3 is CASSIQGTYNSPLHF. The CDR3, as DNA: TGTGCCAGTAGTATACAGGGGACCTATAATTCACCCCTCCACTTT.